The rows below give T cell receptor beta chains drawn from one sample of a study of regulatory T cells in long-lasting Graves disease. TCRdb independently ran MiXCR on the multiplex PCR reads; one entry per CDR3 protein. The sample records 200,000 to 250,000 distinct CDR3 sequences, around a fifth being singletons. This same sample was also taken into another study, of T cells in Graves' hyperthyroidism and ophthalmopathy.

The material sequenced was peripheral blood mononuclear cells (PBMCs), taken at new diagnosis, from a patient treated with antithyroid drugs. These receptors originate from a woman aged 30 to 39 with Graves disease. CDR3s include the opening cysteine and the closing phenylalanine or tryptophan. D genes are given only for firm matches. The size field is filled for only some rows; it gives once, few, many or a size class.

D: NA
size: many
J: TRBJ2-1
V: TRBV7-9
DNA: TGTGCCAGCCTAGGGGGCGGACTAGGCTCCTACAATGAGCAGTTCTTC
CDR3: CASLGGGLGSYNEQFF

D: NA
size: many
J: TRBJ1-1
V: TRBV9
DNA: TGTGCCAGCAGCGGAGGTCAGGGAGACACTGAAGCTTTCTTT
CDR3: CASSGGQGDTEAFF

D: NA
size: NA
J: TRBJ1-6
V: TRBV11-2
DNA: TGTGCCAGCAGCTTTCTTCGAGACGCCAATTCACCCCTCCACTTT
CDR3: CASSFLRDANSPLHF

D: NA
size: NA
J: TRBJ2-2
V: TRBV7-2
DNA: TGTGCCAGCAGCTTAGGATTCCTAGGGGTCGGGGAGCTGTTTTTT
CDR3: CASSLGFLGVGELFF

D: NA
size: many
J: TRBJ1-5
V: TRBV6-5
DNA: TGTGCCAGCAGTTACTCCGAGAAGGGTGGGGGACAGCCCCAGCATTTT
CDR3: CASSYSEKGGGQPQHF

D: TRBD1
size: NA
J: TRBJ2-7
V: TRBV2
DNA: TGTGCCAGCACATTAGAGGGGACAGGGATAGGCGAGCAGTACTTC
CDR3: CASTLEGTGIGEQYF

D: TRBD1
size: medium-sized
J: TRBJ1-6
V: TRBV12-3/TRBV12-4
DNA: TGTGCCAGCAGAGCGACAGGGGACTATTCACCCCTCCACTTT
CDR3: CASRATGDYSPLHF

D: NA
size: many
J: TRBJ1-6
V: TRBV6-1
DNA: TGTGCCAGCAGCGGTGGGGGGCAAGTTTCACCCCTCCACTTT
CDR3: CASSGGGQVSPLHF

D: TRBD2
size: NA
J: TRBJ2-1
V: TRBV2
DNA: TGTGCCAGAGCTAGCGGGAGGTTAAATGAGCAGTTCTTC
CDR3: CARASGRLNEQFF

D: TRBD1
size: many
J: TRBJ1-1
V: TRBV28
DNA: TGTGCCAGCAGTTCTAGCCGGTGGGACAGCTACACTGAAGCTTTCTTT
CDR3: CASSSSRWDSYTEAFF

D: NA
size: NA
J: TRBJ2-2
V: TRBV5-5
DNA: TGTGCCAGCAGCTTGGTACAGCCGCCCGGGGAGCTGTTTTTT
CDR3: CASSLVQPPGELFF